The 7 T cell receptor beta chains below all came from one sample that was sequenced in a study of control samples from healthy donors and cancer patients. Here immunoSEQ multiplex PCR was the method, and the copy in TCRdb shows in-frame clones only, minus some. The data hold 150,000 to 200,000 clones, with around 92% observed a single time. The sample comprised blood. The receptor source for this set is a woman aged 25-40 years in good health.

The rearrangement uses TRBV5-8 and TRBJ1-3, with TRBD1 matching 10 bases. The J segment lost 6 bases and the V segment lost 0 bases, leaving 6 bases of the junction unmatched. CDR1 is SGHTS, CDR2 YDEGEE, per germline. This CDR3 is 16 amino acids long. The DNA for the CDR3 is TGTGCCAGCAGCTTGGAAACCGGGACAGGGGTAAACACCATATATTTT. This encodes CASSLETGTGVNTIYF.

This chain joins TRBV3-1 (or the pseudogene TRBV3-2) and TRBJ1-2, with TRBD1 matching 11 bases. This CDR3 is 16 amino acids long. CDR1 is LGHDT and CDR2 is YNNKEL in the germline V gene (reference sequence). The J segment lost 8 bases and the V segment lost 4 bases, leaving 12 bases of the junction unmatched. This CDR3 is CASSRTTGQGVGGYTF. In DNA, the CDR3 is TGTGCCAGCAGCCGTACGACGGGACAGGGGGTAGGGGGCTACACCTTC.

V and J are TRBV2 and TRBJ2-2; perhaps TRBD2 as D (6 bases). CDR1 is SNHLY, CDR2 FYNNEI, per germline. Trimming took 4 bases from V and 4 from J, leaving 13 bases between them. The CDR3 is made up of 15 amino acids. The DNA of the CDR3 is TGTGCCAGCAGTGGGGGCCAGGGAGGCACCGGGGAGCTGTTTTTT. It encodes CASSGGQGGTGELFF.

The V gene is TRBV28, the J gene TRBJ1-5, with D possibly being TRBD1 (6 bases). Trimming took off 3 bases at V and 6 bases at J, with 9 bases between the two ends. Germline V gene lookup returns CDR1 MDHEN and CDR2 SYDVKM. The CDR3 loop spans 13 amino acids. Here the CDR3 reads CASSFAGAQPQHF. The CDR3 DNA reads as TGTGCCAGCAGTTTCGCGGGGGCTCAGCCCCAGCATTTT. Complete variable domain (other parts from reference TRBV28 and TRBJ1-5): DVKVTQSSRYLVKRTGEKVFLECVQDMDHENMFWYRQDPGLGLRLIYFSYDVKMKEKGDIPEGYSVSREKKERFSLILESASTNQTSMYLCASSFAGAQPQHFGDGTRLSIL.

CDR3 residues: CATSDTGGVEAFF. The CDR3 DNA follows: TGTGCCACCAGTGACACAGGGGGCGTAGAAGCTTTCTTT. This chain uses TRBV24-1 with TRBJ1-1; TRBD1 agrees at 9 bases. The CDR3 runs 13 residues. Germline values: CDR1 KGHDR, CDR2 SFDVKD. J was trimmed by 8 bases and V by 4 bases; bases with no gene match: 4.

This clone has a single count. This rearrangement joins TRBV27 to TRBJ1-4, with D unclear. Between the trimmed V and J ends, which lost 1 base and 5 bases, there was a span of 5 bases. CDR3 length equals 13 residues. The V gene's germline CDR1 is MNHEY and CDR2 SMNVEV (reference sequence). The CDR3 DNA is TGTGCCAGCAGTTTATTCCAGAATGAAAAACTGTTTTTT. Encoded protein: CASSLFQNEKLFF.

Only one count was recorded for this clone. V usage is TRBV5-1 and J usage is TRBJ2-6, with TRBD1 matching 8 bases. The CDR3 length is 17 residues. V was pared by 4 bases and J by 4 bases, with 10 bases of the junction left unmatched. Germline V gene sequence: CDR1 SGHRS, CDR2 YFSETQ. The CDR3 loop reads CASSVRDRILGANVLTF. Written as DNA, the CDR3 is TGCGCCAGCAGCGTCCGGGACAGGATTTTGGGGGCCAACGTCCTGACTTTC.